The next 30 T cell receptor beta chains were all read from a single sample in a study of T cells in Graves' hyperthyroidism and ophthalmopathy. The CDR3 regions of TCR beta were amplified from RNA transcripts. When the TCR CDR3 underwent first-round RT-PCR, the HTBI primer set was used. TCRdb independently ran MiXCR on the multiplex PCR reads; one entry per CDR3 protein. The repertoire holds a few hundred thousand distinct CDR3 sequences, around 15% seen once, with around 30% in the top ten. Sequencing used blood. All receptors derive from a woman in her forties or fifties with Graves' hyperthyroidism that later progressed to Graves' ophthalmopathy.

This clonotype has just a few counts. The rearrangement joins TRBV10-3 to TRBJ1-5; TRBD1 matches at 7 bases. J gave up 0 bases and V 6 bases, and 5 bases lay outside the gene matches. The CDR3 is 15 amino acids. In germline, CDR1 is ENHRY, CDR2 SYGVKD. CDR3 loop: CAIRSGTASNQPQHF. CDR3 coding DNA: TGTGCCATCAGGTCCGGGACAGCTAGCAATCAGCCCCAGCATTTT.

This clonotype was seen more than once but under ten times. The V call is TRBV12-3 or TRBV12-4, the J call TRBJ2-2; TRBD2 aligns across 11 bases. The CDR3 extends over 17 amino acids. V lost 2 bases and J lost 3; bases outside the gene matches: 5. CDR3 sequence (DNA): TGTGCCAGCAGTTTACTGGGACTAGCGGAGTACACCGGGGAGCTGTTTTTT. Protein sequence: CASSLLGLAEYTGELFF.

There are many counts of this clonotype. CDR3 DNA: TGTGCCAGCAGCCAAGATAGTATCAAGGTGTGGGGCTCCTACAATGAGCAGTTCTTC. Amino acids: CASSQDSIKVWGSYNEQFF. The rearrangement uses TRBV14 and TRBJ2-1; no reliable D call. The germline gives CDR1 SGHDN, CDR2 FVKESK. The CDR3 contains 19 residues. V lost 0 bases, J lost 0 bases, and 18 bases lay in between.

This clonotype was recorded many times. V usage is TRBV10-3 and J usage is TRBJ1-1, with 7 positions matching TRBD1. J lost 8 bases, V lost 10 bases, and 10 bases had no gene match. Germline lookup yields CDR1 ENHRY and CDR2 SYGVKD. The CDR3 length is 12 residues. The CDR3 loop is CATRSWDSEAFF. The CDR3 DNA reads TGTGCCACCCGATCCTGGGACAGCGAAGCTTTCTTT.

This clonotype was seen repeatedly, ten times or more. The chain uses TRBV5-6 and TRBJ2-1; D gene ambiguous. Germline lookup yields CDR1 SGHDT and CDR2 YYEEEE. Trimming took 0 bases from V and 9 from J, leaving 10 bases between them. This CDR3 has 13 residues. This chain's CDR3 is CASSLADGVEQFF. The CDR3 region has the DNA TGTGCCAGCAGCTTGGCCGATGGGGTTGAGCAGTTCTTC. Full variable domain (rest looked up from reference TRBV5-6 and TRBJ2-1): DAGVTQSPTHLIKTRGQQVTLRCSPKSGHDTVSWYQQALGQGPQFIFQYYEEEERQRGNFPDRFSGHQFPNYSSELNVNALLLGDSALYLCASSLADGVEQFFGPGTRLTVL.

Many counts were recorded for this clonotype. CDR3 DNA sequence: TGTGCCAGCAGTTTAATACGGTTAGGCAGCAATCAGCCCCAGCATTTT. Translated, it gives CASSLIRLGSNQPQHF. V and J are TRBV28 and TRBJ1-5; D gene ambiguous. Germline V gene lookup returns CDR1 MDHEN and CDR2 SYDVKM. The CDR3 spans 16 residues. V lost 2 bases, J lost 1 base, and 12 bases lay in between.

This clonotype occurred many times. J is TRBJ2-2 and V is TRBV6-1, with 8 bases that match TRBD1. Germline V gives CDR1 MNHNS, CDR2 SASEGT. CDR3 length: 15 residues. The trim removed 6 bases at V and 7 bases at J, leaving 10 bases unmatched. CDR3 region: CASRTAGGVIGELFF. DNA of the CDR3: TGTGCCAGCAGGACGGCAGGGGGCGTTATCGGGGAGCTGTTTTTT.

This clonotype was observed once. CDR3 nucleotides: TGCAGTGCTAGACAGGGGGTTGGTCAGCCCCAGCATTTT. Residues: CSARQGVGQPQHF. This chain links TRBV20-1 with TRBJ1-5; TRBD1 agrees at 7 bases. J gave up 6 bases and V 2 bases, and 4 bases lay outside the gene matches. CDR1 is DFQATT, CDR2 SNEGSKA, per germline (reference sequence). This CDR3 contains 13 residues.

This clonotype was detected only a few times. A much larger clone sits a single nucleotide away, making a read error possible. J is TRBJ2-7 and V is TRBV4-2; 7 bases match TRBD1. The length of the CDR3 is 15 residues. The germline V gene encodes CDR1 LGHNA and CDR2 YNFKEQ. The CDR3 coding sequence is TGTGTCAGCAGCCAAGTGGGACAGAAAGAGTACGAGCAGTACTTC. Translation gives CVSSQVGQKEYEQYF.

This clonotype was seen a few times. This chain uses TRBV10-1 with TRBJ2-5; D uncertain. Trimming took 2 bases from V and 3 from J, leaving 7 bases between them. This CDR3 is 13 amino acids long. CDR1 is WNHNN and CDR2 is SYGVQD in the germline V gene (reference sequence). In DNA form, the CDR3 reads TGCGCCAGCAGTGAGCGGTTAAAAGAGACCCAGTACTTC. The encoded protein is CASSERLKETQYF.

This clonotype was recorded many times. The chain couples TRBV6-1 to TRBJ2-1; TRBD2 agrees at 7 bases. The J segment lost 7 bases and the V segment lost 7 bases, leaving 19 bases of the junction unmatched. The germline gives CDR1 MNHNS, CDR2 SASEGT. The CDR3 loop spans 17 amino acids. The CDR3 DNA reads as TGTGCCAGCACTCCCTTCGAACGGGAGGTAATGGTGAATGAGCAGTTCTTC. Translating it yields CASTPFEREVMVNEQFF.

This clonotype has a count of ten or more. The CDR3 DNA reads as TGTGCCATCAGTGAGGGGGTCACCTACGAGCAGTACTTC. Amino acids: CAISEGVTYEQYF. J is TRBJ2-7 and V is TRBV10-3, with unresolved D. Germline V gene lookup returns CDR1 ENHRY and CDR2 SYGVKD. Trimming cost V 2 bases and J 2 bases, with 7 bases left between them. CDR3 length: 13 residues.

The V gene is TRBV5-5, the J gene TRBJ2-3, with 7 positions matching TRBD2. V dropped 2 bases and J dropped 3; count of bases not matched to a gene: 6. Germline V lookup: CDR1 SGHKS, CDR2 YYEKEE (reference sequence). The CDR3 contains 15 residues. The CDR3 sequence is CASSFGGVGTDTQYF. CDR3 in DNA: TGTGCCAGCAGCTTTGGGGGGGTAGGTACAGATACGCAGTATTTT.

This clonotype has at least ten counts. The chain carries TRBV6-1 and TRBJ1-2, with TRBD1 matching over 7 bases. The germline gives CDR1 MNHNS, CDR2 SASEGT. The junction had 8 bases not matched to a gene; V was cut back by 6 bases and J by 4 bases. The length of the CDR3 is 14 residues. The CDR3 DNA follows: TGTGCCAGCAGGGAACCGACAGGGCTCTATGGCTACACCTTC. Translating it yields CASREPTGLYGYTF.

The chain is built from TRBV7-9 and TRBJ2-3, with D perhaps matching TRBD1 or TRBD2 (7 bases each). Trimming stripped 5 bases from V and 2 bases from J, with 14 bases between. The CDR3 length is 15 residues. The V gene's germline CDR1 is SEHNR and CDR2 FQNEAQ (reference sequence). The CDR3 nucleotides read TGTGCCAGCAGCCCAGGGGGGGGCTACACAGATACGCAGTATTTT. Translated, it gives CASSPGGGYTDTQYF.

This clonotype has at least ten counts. In DNA, the CDR3 is TGTGCCAGCAGCCATTTGGGACAGGGGCAAGGCTACACCTTC. Translating gives CASSHLGQGQGYTF. V is TRBV3-1 and J is TRBJ1-2, with 10 bases that match TRBD1. The V segment lost 3 bases and the J segment 8 bases; nucleotides outside the gene matches: 6. This CDR3 region has 14 residues. Germline CDR1 is LGHDT and CDR2 is YNNKEL (reference sequence). Full variable domain (rest looked up from reference TRBV3-1 and TRBJ1-2): DTAVSQTPKYLVTQMGNDKSIKCEQNLGHDTMYWYKQDSKKFLKIMFSYNNKELIINETVPNRFSPKSPDKAHLNLHINSLELGDSAVYFCASSHLGQGQGYTFGSGTRLTVV.

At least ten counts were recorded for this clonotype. The CDR3 DNA sequence: TGTGCCAGCAGTTTAAGGGGGGACACCGGGGAGCTGTTTTTT. The encoded protein is CASSLRGDTGELFF. The V gene is TRBV28, the J gene TRBJ2-2, with D perhaps being TRBD1 or TRBD2 (6 bases each). Germline V gives CDR1 MDHEN, CDR2 SYDVKM. CDR3 size: 14 residues. Trimming took off 2 bases at V and 3 bases at J, with 7 bases between the two ends.

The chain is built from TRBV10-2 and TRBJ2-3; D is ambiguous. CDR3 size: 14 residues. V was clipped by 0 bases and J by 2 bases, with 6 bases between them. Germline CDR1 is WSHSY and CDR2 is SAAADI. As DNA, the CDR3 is TGCGCCAGCAGTGAGTCGCGTTCCACAGATACGCAGTATTTT. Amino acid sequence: CASSESRSTDTQYF.

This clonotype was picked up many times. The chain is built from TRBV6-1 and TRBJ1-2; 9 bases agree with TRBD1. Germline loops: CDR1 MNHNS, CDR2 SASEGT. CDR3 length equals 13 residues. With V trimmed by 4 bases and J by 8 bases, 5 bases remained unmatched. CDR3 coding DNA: TGTGCCAGCAGTGGGGACAGGGATAGAGGCTACACCTTC. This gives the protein CASSGDRDRGYTF.

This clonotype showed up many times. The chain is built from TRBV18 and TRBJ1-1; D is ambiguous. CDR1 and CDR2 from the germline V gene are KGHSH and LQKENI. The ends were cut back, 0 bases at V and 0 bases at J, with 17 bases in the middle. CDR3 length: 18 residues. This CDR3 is CASSPPWTLGPMNTEAFF. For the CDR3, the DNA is TGTGCCAGCTCACCACCGTGGACTCTTGGACCCATGAACACTGAAGCTTTCTTT.

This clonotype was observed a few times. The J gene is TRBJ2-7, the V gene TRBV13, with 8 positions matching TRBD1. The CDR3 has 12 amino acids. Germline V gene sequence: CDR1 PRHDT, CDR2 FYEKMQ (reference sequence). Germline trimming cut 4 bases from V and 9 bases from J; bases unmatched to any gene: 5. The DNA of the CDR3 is TGTGCCAGCAGCTCCGACAGGGGAGGGCAGTACTTC. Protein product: CASSSDRGGQYF. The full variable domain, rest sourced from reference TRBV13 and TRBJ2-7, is AAGVIQSPRHLIKEKRETATLKCYPIPRHDTVYWYQQGPGQDPQFLISFYEKMQSDKGSIPDRFSAQQFSDYHSELNMSSLELGDSALYFCASSSDRGGQYFGPGTRLTVT.

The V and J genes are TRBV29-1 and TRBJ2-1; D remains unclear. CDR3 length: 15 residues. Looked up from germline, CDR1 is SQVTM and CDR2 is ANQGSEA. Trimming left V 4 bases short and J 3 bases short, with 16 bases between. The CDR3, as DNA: TGCAGCGTTGCTAGTCCAAGCCTCAGCTACAATGAGCAGTTCTTC. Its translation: CSVASPSLSYNEQFF.

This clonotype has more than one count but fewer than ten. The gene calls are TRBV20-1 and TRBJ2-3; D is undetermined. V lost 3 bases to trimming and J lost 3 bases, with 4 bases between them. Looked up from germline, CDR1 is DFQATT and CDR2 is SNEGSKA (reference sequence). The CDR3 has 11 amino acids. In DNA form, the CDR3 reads TGCAGTGCTAGCCAGACAGATACGCAGTATTTT. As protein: CSASQTDTQYF.

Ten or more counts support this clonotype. The CDR3 sequence: CAMGLAGTYEQYF. In nucleotides, the CDR3 is TGTGCCATGGGACTAGCGGGAACCTACGAGCAGTACTTC. The chain uses TRBV10-3 and TRBJ2-7; 13 nucleotides line up with TRBD2. CDR3 size: 13 residues. From germline, CDR1 is ENHRY and CDR2 SYGVKD. After removal of 9 bases from V and 2 bases from J, the junction contained 1 base not matched to a gene.

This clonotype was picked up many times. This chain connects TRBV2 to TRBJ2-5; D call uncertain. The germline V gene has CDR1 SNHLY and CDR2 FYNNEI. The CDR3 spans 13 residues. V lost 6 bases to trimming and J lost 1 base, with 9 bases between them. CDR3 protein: CASRQDGQETQYF. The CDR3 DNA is TGTGCCAGCAGACAAGACGGCCAAGAGACCCAGTACTTC.

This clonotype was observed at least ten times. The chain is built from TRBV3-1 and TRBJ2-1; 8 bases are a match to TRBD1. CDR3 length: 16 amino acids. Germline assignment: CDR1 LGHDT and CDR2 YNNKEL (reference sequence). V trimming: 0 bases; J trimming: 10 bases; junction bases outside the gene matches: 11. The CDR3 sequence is CASSQDRQGWILEQFF. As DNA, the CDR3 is TGTGCCAGCAGCCAAGATCGACAGGGGTGGATCCTGGAGCAGTTCTTC.

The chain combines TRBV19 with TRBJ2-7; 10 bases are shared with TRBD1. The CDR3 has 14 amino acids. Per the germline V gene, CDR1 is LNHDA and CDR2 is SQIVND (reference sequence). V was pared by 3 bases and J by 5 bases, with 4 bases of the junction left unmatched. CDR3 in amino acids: CASSIGTGVDEQYF. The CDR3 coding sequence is TGTGCCAGTAGTATCGGGACAGGGGTGGACGAGCAGTACTTC.

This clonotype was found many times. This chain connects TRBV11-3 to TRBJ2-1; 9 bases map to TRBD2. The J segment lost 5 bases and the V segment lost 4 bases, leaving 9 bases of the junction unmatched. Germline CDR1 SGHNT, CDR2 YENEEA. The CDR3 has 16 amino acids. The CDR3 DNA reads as TGTGCCAGCAGCTCAGACACTAGCGGGCTCAACAATGAGCAGTTCTTC. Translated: CASSSDTSGLNNEQFF.

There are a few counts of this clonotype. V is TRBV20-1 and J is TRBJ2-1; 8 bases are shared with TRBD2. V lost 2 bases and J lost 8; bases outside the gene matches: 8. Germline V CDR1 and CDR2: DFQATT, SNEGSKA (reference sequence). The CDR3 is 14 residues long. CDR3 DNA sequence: TGCAGTGCTAGACCATGGGAGCGGGAGTATGAGCAGTTCTTC. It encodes CSARPWEREYEQFF.

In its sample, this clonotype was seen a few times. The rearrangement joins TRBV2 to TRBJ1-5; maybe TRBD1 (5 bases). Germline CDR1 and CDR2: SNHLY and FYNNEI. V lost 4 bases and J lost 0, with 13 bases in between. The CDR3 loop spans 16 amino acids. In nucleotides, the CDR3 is TGTGCCAGCAGTGTGAAGGCGGGGGTTAGCAATCAGCCCCAGCATTTT. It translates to CASSVKAGVSNQPQHF. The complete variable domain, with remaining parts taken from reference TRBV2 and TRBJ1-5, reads EPEVTQTPSHQVTQMGQEVILRCVPISNHLYFYWYRQILGQKVEFLVSFYNNEISEKSEIFDDQFSVERPDGSNFTLKIRSTKLEDSAMYFCASSVKAGVSNQPQHFGDGTRLSIL.